Given below is one TCR beta chain in context. The sample belongs to a study of blood T cell repertoires in COVID-19. Turning to the study itself: COVID-19 samples collected from the United States, Italy and Spain covered acute and convalescent phases. T cells, B-cell-depleted T cells, or PBMCs provided the cDNA or gDNA that served as material.

Per the original data handling: Amplification from reference gene primers served as the basis for estimated nucleated cell counts. Sequencing used immunoSEQ multiplex PCR; TCRdb keeps in-frame clones, though not all of them. The V and J calls and the clone size are those of that table, but D and trimming were determined from the DNA. Counted here are around 110,000 clones, 70% to 90% occurring once; the ten biggest clones make up roughly 4.7%. The TCR sequence derives from a man aged 40-50 years with acute or convalescent COVID-19. The sequenced material came from peripheral blood.

The CDR3 here is CASSLDRTGNTIYF. CDR3 sequence (DNA): TGTGCCAGCAGCTTAGATAGAACAGGGAACACCATATATTTT. V gene TRBV11-2 combines with J gene TRBJ1-3; D perhaps matches TRBD1 (6 bases). This CDR3 has 14 residues. V was pared by 0 bases and J by 7 bases, with 10 bases between. Germline V gene data show CDR1 as SGHAT and CDR2 as FQNNGV. Supplemented by reference TRBV11-2 and TRBJ1-3, the full variable domain reads EAGVAQSPRYKIIEKRQSVAFWCNPISGHATLYWYQQILGQGPKLLIQFQNNGVVDDSQLPKDRFSAERLKGVDSTLKIQPAKLEDSAVYLCASSLDRTGNTIYFGEGSWLTVV.